The source of this TCR beta chain is a study of molecular identifiers for immune sequencing clone quantification. TCRdb reanalysed the PCR reads using MiXCR and keeps one entry per CDR3 protein. The sample includes 490,000 or so distinct CDR3 sequences, about 25% of them seen just once. Germline CDR1 reads LNHDA; CDR2 reads SQIVND (reference sequence). This CDR3 is built from 14 residues. Concerning this clonotype: The junction differs from germline at one of its ends, possibly a read error.

The V gene is TRBV19, the J gene TRBJ2-7; D may be TRBD1 or TRBD2 (6 bases each). The sequencing input was naive CD8+ T cells from blood, with Jurkat cell RNA spiked in. Documented subset: FACS-sorted CD8+CD4-CCR7+CD45RA+ naive T cells. The TCR originated in a human donor in good health. Some libraries in this study had Jurkat cell RNA spiked in. DNA for the CDR3: TGTGCGAGTAGTATAGTGGGGGGCGTCTACGAGCAGTACTTC. As protein: CASSIVGGVYEQYF.